The 27 T cell receptor beta chains given below trace back to one sample, sequenced in a study of cytomegalovirus exposure and HLA in healthy donors. The protocol was immunoSEQ multiplex PCR, while the TCRdb copy is restricted to in-frame clones and leaves out a portion. The data show about 92,000 clones, roughly 92% seen once. Sequenced: PBMCs. The receptors come from a woman in her 30s in good health and CMV-seropositive.

V is TRBV9 and J is TRBJ2-1; 11 nucleotides match TRBD2. The germline V gene has CDR1 SGDLS and CDR2 YYNGEE. This CDR3 contains 15 residues. Unmatched junction bases numbered 9, after V lost 4 bases and J lost 9 bases. For the CDR3, the DNA is TGTGCCAGCAGCCCGTTAGCGGGAGGGCCCAGTGAGCAGTTCTTC. Its protein product is CASSPLAGGPSEQFF.

V and J are TRBV18 and TRBJ2-5, with unresolved D. Germline V gene lookup returns CDR1 KGHSH and CDR2 LQKENI. V lost 2 bases, J lost 0 bases, and 7 bases lay in between. This CDR3 has 14 residues. The DNA for the CDR3 is TGTGCCAGCTCACCAGGGCCACACCAAGAGACCCAGTACTTC. Its translation: CASSPGPHQETQYF.

CDR3 region: CASSQSIAGQGARDYGYTF. CDR3 bases: TGCGCCAGCAGCCAGTCGATAGCGGGACAGGGGGCTAGGGACTATGGCTACACCTTC. V gene TRBV4-3 combines with J gene TRBJ1-2; 12 positions match TRBD1. The length of the CDR3 is 19 residues. V was pared by 3 bases and J by 3 bases, with 14 bases of the junction left unmatched. Germline values: CDR1 LGHNA, CDR2 YSLEER.

J is TRBJ2-7 and V is TRBV6-5, with D uncertain. CDR1 and CDR2 (germline): MNHEY, SVGAGI. The CDR3 is 13 residues long. With 7 bases removed from V and 3 bases from J, the gap between germline ends came to 13 bases. DNA of the CDR3: TGTGCCAGCACTCCTCGATTCGGCTACGAGCAGTACTTC. Its translation: CASTPRFGYEQYF.

CDR3: CASSLQFSNVLIYTF. CDR3 coding DNA: TGTGCCAGCAGCTTACAGTTCTCCAACGTCTTGATCTACACCTTC. The V and J genes are TRBV11-2 and TRBJ1-2; D not certain. V was cut by 2 bases and J by 10 bases, with 20 bases left in between. The CDR3 totals 15 residues. Germline CDR1 SGHAT, CDR2 FQNNGV.

The V gene is TRBV19, the J gene TRBJ1-5; 9 bases match TRBD1. Germline loops: CDR1 LNHDA, CDR2 SQIVND (reference sequence). The CDR3 is 16 amino acids. The trim removed 7 bases at V and 4 bases at J, leaving 11 bases unmatched. The CDR3 is CASMGIRTGANQPQHF. The CDR3, as DNA: TGTGCCAGTATGGGAATTCGGACAGGGGCAAATCAGCCCCAGCATTTT.

V and J are TRBV18 and TRBJ2-3; D is unresolved. V lost 2 bases and J 2 bases, leaving 5 bases between the germline ends. The CDR3 covers 13 residues. Germline V gene data show CDR1 as KGHSH and CDR2 as LQKENI. DNA for the CDR3: TGTGCCAGCTCACCATCAATCACAGATACGCAGTATTTT. It is translated as CASSPSITDTQYF.

V and J are TRBV10-3 and TRBJ2-7; 10 bases agree with TRBD2. Germline assignment: CDR1 ENHRY and CDR2 SYGVKD. The V gene end was trimmed by 3 bases and the J gene end by 4 bases; junction bases not matched to a gene: 9. The CDR3 totals 16 residues. CDR3 sequence reads: CAISEGSGRARYEQYF. In DNA form, the CDR3 reads TGTGCCATCAGTGAAGGAAGCGGGAGGGCCCGATACGAGCAGTACTTC.

The chain joins TRBV12-5 to TRBJ2-3, with 12 bases matching TRBD1. CDR3 length: 17 residues. Losses at the gene ends were 4 bases for V and 1 base for J; bases not matched to a gene: 6. Looked up from germline, CDR1 is LGHNT and CDR2 is FRNRAP. CDR3 loop: CASGSGQGASGTDTQYF. The CDR3 DNA reads as TGTGCTAGTGGTTCGGGACAGGGGGCATCGGGCACAGATACGCAGTATTTT.

The chain employs TRBV7-9 and TRBJ2-7, with a possible D match to TRBD2 (6 bases). There are 16 residues in the CDR3. V was clipped by 4 bases and J by 2 bases, with 18 bases between them. Germline assignment: CDR1 SEHNR and CDR2 FQNEAQ (reference sequence). CDR3: CASSSPLAGTTYEQYF. The CDR3 nucleotides read TGTGCCAGCAGCTCCCCACTGGCGGGAACAACCTACGAGCAGTACTTC.

The chain carries TRBV5-6 and TRBJ2-2, with a weak D call TRBD1 (6 bases). The CDR3 is 15 amino acids. CDR1 SGHDT and CDR2 YYEEEE come from the germline V gene. Deletions cut 0 bases from V and 5 bases from J, with 11 bases between. The CDR3 protein is CASSLVQGPTGELFF. The DNA for the CDR3 is TGTGCCAGCAGCTTGGTCCAGGGGCCTACCGGGGAGCTGTTTTTT.

V gene TRBV7-2 combines with J gene TRBJ1-2; D is unclear. Germline loops: CDR1 SGHTA, CDR2 FQGNSA. Between the trimmed V and J ends, which lost 4 bases and 5 bases, there was a span of 17 bases. CDR3 size: 15 residues. The CDR3 protein is CASSSRPGDKYGYTF. The DNA of the CDR3 is TGTGCCAGCAGCTCCAGGCCCGGGGATAAATATGGCTACACCTTC.

The V call is TRBV7-9, the J call TRBJ2-5; 14 bases line up with TRBD2. The CDR3 contains 18 residues. V was pared by 1 base and J by 5 bases, with 9 bases of the junction left unmatched. Germline CDR1 reads SEHNR; CDR2 reads FQNEAQ (reference sequence). The DNA of the CDR3 is TGTGCCAGCAGCTTAGTAGGGACTAGCGGGAGCCGGCGGGAGACCCAGTACTTC. It encodes CASSLVGTSGSRRETQYF.

V is TRBV5-4 and J is TRBJ2-5, with D perhaps TRBD1 (6 bases). V was pared by 4 bases and J by 6 bases, with 16 bases between. Germline values: CDR1 SGHNT, CDR2 YYREEE (reference sequence). CDR3 length equals 14 residues. The CDR3 region has the DNA TGTGCCAGCAGCGGCGGACAGAGTCTGCAGACCCAGTACTTC. Translation: CASSGGQSLQTQYF.

V is TRBV19 and J is TRBJ1-5; 9 positions match TRBD1. With 4 bases clipped from V and 7 bases from J, the junction kept 11 bases outside the gene matches. The CDR3 consists of 16 residues. The germline gives CDR1 LNHDA, CDR2 SQIVND (reference sequence). The CDR3: CASSTGGGQGNQPQHF. Written as DNA, the CDR3 is TGTGCCAGTAGTACTGGAGGGGGACAGGGTAACCAGCCCCAGCATTTT.

This chain uses TRBV6-5 with TRBJ2-5, with 7 bases matching TRBD1. Germline loops: CDR1 MNHEY, CDR2 SVGAGI. The CDR3 length is 15 residues. Trimming at V came to 3 bases and at J to 6 bases, leaving 10 bases not matched to a gene. The DNA for the CDR3 is TGTGCCAGCAGTTATGGGGCCAGGGGGTCAAAGACCCAGTACTTC. Residues: CASSYGARGSKTQYF.

This clone was seen just once. The chain joins TRBV19 to TRBJ1-2, with 7 bases matching TRBD1. The CDR3 is 15 residues long. The J segment lost 2 bases and the V segment lost 4 bases, leaving 7 bases of the junction unmatched. CDR1 is LNHDA, CDR2 SQIVND, per germline (reference sequence). The CDR3 is CASSKGDSGNYGYTF. The CDR3 DNA is TGTGCCAGTAGTAAAGGGGACAGCGGAAACTATGGCTACACCTTC.

This chain uses TRBV5-1 with TRBJ2-1; TRBD1 might be the D (5 bases). The CDR3 totals 12 residues. Germline V gives CDR1 SGHRS, CDR2 YFSETQ. The V end was cut by 3 bases, the J end by 6 bases, with 7 bases between. CDR3 sequence reads: CASSSDINEQFF. In nucleotides, the CDR3 is TGCGCCAGCAGCTCGGACATCAATGAGCAGTTCTTC.

V gene TRBV21-1 combines with J gene TRBJ2-3; no check of the table's D call, TRBD2, against the DNA was made. TRBV21-1 is designated a pseudogene. The CDR3 runs to 14 residues. DNA of the CDR3: TGTGCCAGGGGCCGGAGGAAGCGCACAGATACGCAGTATTTT. Amino acids: CARGRRKRTDTQYF.

This sequence joins TRBV10-1 and TRBJ1-1; 10 positions agree with TRBD1. This CDR3 has 16 amino acids. Germline V gives CDR1 WNHNN, CDR2 SYGVQD (reference sequence). V lost 7 bases and J lost 3; bases outside the gene matches: 11. The CDR3 bases are TGCGCCAGCACAATCCCGGACAGGGGGTCGGACACTGAAGCTTTCTTT. This codes for CASTIPDRGSDTEAFF.

V gene TRBV19 combines with J gene TRBJ2-1; D may be TRBD2 (6 bases). The CDR3 has 15 amino acids. Germline V gene sequence: CDR1 LNHDA, CDR2 SQIVND (reference sequence). Trimming left V 2 bases short and J 4 bases short, with 12 bases between. The CDR3 sequence is CASSIHSSEYNEQFF. The DNA for the CDR3 is TGTGCCAGTAGTATACATTCTAGCGAGTACAATGAGCAGTTCTTC.

The chain uses TRBV10-3 and TRBJ1-3, with TRBD1 as a possible D gene (6 bases). CDR1 is ENHRY and CDR2 is SYGVKD in the germline V gene. The CDR3 covers 14 residues. V shed 2 bases and J shed 8 bases, with 13 bases lying between them. The CDR3 nucleotides read TGTGCCATCAGTGAGCAGGGTCCAGGGGACACCATATATTTT. Translation: CAISEQGPGDTIYF.

This clone was seen once. The V and J genes are TRBV7-3 and TRBJ2-7, with D tentatively TRBD1 (8 bases). V shed 5 bases and J shed 9 bases, with 17 bases lying between them. The CDR3 extends over 13 amino acids. In germline, CDR1 is SGHTA, CDR2 FQGTGA. CDR3 DNA sequence: TGTGCCAGCAGCGCAGGGGGCGGGGGTGCGCAGTACTTC. Its translation is CASSAGGGGAQYF.

V and J are TRBV19 and TRBJ1-1, with D possibly matching TRBD1 (5 bases). Germline CDR1 LNHDA, CDR2 SQIVND (reference sequence). The CDR3 length is 16 residues. Trimming took off 3 bases at V and 4 bases at J, with 18 bases between the two ends. CDR3 sequence reads: CASSIGFGGGTTEAFF. The CDR3 coding sequence is TGTGCCAGTAGTATCGGGTTTGGGGGAGGTACCACTGAAGCTTTCTTT.

This clone was detected only once. This sequence joins TRBV4-2 and TRBJ2-2, with 8 bases aligning to TRBD2. The CDR3 contains 20 residues. From germline, CDR1 is LGHNA and CDR2 YNFKEQ. J was trimmed by 0 bases and V by 4 bases; bases with no gene match: 16. The CDR3 nucleotides are TGTGCCAGCAGCCGCCTTGGAGCGGGAGTACACAAGACGAACACCGGGGAGCTGTTTTTT. This codes for CASSRLGAGVHKTNTGELFF.

The rearrangement joins TRBV5-1 to TRBJ2-7, with 10 bases that match TRBD1. Per the germline V gene, CDR1 is SGHRS and CDR2 is YFSETQ. The V gene end was trimmed by 6 bases and the J gene end by 2 bases; junction bases not matched to a gene: 8. There are 15 residues in the CDR3. The CDR3 region is CASKQDRGPPYEQYF. CDR3 sequence (DNA): TGCGCCAGCAAACAAGACAGGGGGCCTCCCTACGAGCAGTACTTC.

The V call is TRBV11-1, the J call TRBJ2-1; TRBD2 agrees at 15 bases. The junction had 3 bases not matched to a gene; V was cut back by 5 bases and J by 4 bases. This CDR3 has 16 residues. CDR1 and CDR2 from the germline V gene are SGHAT and FQDESV (reference sequence). The CDR3 sequence: CASSPGLAGGYNEQFF. The CDR3 DNA is TGTGCCAGCAGCCCGGGACTAGCGGGGGGTTACAATGAGCAGTTCTTC.